What follows are 24 T cell receptor beta chains derived from one specimen sequenced in a study of cytomegalovirus exposure and HLA in healthy donors. Primers: 60 Vbeta forward and 13 Jbeta reverse. TCRdb's table, derived via immunoSEQ multiplex PCR, lists solely in-frame clones and lacks some. The table shows roughly 160,000 clones, with roughly 75% occurring only once. Sequenced input: PBMCs. These receptors were taken from a woman aged 40 to 49 in good health and CMV-seropositive.

V gene TRBV25-1 combines with J gene TRBJ2-1; a possible D gene is TRBD2 (6 bases). CDR1 and CDR2 from the germline V gene are MGHDK and SYGVNS. Between the trimmed V and J ends, which lost 4 bases and 8 bases, there was a span of 12 bases. The CDR3 runs 13 residues. CDR3 sequence reads: CASSVGSRDEQFF. CDR3 nucleotides: TGTGCCAGCAGTGTCGGGAGCCGGGATGAGCAGTTCTTC.

The chain uses TRBV28 and TRBJ1-2; maybe TRBD1 (5 bases). Germline assignment: CDR1 MDHEN and CDR2 SYDVKM. Trimming took 5 bases from V and 4 from J, leaving 17 bases between them. The CDR3 length is 15 residues. In nucleotides, the CDR3 is TGTGCCAGCAGTAACCCCCCGGCAGGGCTCTATGGCTACACCTTC. It encodes CASSNPPAGLYGYTF.

On this clone: Mismatch with germline at one junction end may stem from a read error. The chain uses TRBV29-1 and TRBJ1-1, with D perhaps matching TRBD1 (6 bases). The CDR3 runs to 13 residues. CDR1 is SQVTM, CDR2 ANQGSEA, per germline. The CDR3 loop reads CSVEGGEGTEAFF. In DNA form, the CDR3 reads TGCAGCGTGGAAGGGGGGGAGGGCACTGAAGCTTTCTTT.

This clone was seen once. The chain carries TRBV5-4 and TRBJ2-3; D is uncertain. The CDR3 spans 12 residues. Germline lookup yields CDR1 SGHNT and CDR2 YYREEE (reference sequence). V lost 4 bases, J lost 5 bases, and 8 bases lay in between. This CDR3 reads CASSVGRDTQYF. The CDR3 nucleotides read TGTGCCAGCAGCGTTGGCAGAGATACGCAGTATTTT.

This clone has more than one count but fewer than ten. The chain uses TRBV7-9 and TRBJ2-7; 8 positions match TRBD2. Germline V gives CDR1 SEHNR, CDR2 FQNEAQ (reference sequence). The length of the CDR3 is 15 residues. V lost 6 bases to trimming and J lost 0 bases; unmatched junction nucleotides: 7. CDR3 nucleotides: TGTGCCAGCAGAGCGGGGGCCTCAAGCTCCTACGAGCAGTACTTC. It specifies CASRAGASSSYEQYF.

The rearrangement links TRBV11-2 to TRBJ1-4, with 8 bases fitting TRBD1. Germline CDR1 SGHAT, CDR2 FQNNGV. The length of the CDR3 is 14 residues. With V trimmed by 3 bases and J by 4 bases, 1 base remained unmatched. The CDR3: CASSLGQVNEKLFF. The CDR3 coding sequence is TGTGCCAGCAGCTTGGGACAGGTTAATGAAAAACTGTTTTTT.

With respect to this clone: Other DNA variants within this sample encode the same CDR3. The chain joins TRBV11-2 to TRBJ1-5; possibly TRBD1 for D (6 bases). Germline V gene sequence: CDR1 SGHAT, CDR2 FQNNGV. The CDR3 length is 13 residues. V was shortened by 0 bases and J by 6 bases, with 6 bases between the two germline ends. CDR3 coding DNA: TGTGCCAGCAGCTTAGAAGGGGGTCAGCCCCAGCATTTT. Residues: CASSLEGGQPQHF.

J is TRBJ2-3 and V is TRBV4-2; 7 bases fit TRBD2. The V gene's germline CDR1 is LGHNA and CDR2 YNFKEQ. The CDR3 has 16 amino acids. The J segment lost 2 bases and the V segment lost 2 bases, leaving 7 bases of the junction unmatched. The CDR3 here is CASSQPSAGNTDTQYF. The CDR3 coding sequence is TGTGCCAGCAGCCAACCCTCAGCGGGGAACACAGATACGCAGTATTTT.

This chain uses TRBV28 with TRBJ2-6; D perhaps matches TRBD1 (6 bases). The V end lost 8 bases, the J end lost 0 bases, and 14 bases lay between the germline ends. In germline, CDR1 is MDHEN, CDR2 SYDVKM. The CDR3 is 16 amino acids. The CDR3, as DNA: TGTGCCAGCGAGACAGGCGCAAGCTCTGGGGCCAACGTCCTGACTTTC. It yields the protein CASETGASSGANVLTF.

V and J are TRBV2 and TRBJ1-4; 10 bases are a match to TRBD1. This CDR3 is 12 amino acids long. After removal of 7 bases from V and 12 bases from J, the junction contained 5 bases not matched to a gene. Germline V gives CDR1 SNHLY, CDR2 FYNNEI. CDR3 protein: CASKGQGWELFF. The CDR3 DNA sequence: TGTGCCAGCAAGGGACAGGGGTGGGAACTGTTTTTT.

V is TRBV7-2 and J is TRBJ2-6; D is uncertain. Looked up from germline, CDR1 is SGHTA and CDR2 is FQGNSA. The ends were cut back, 4 bases at V and 0 bases at J, with 7 bases in the middle. The CDR3 sequence is 15 residues long. The CDR3 is CASSSSSSGANVLTF. The DNA for the CDR3 is TGTGCCAGCAGCTCCAGTTCCTCTGGGGCCAACGTCCTGACTTTC.

CDR3 residues: CASSVGLEYNEQFF. DNA of the CDR3: TGTGCCAGCAGCGTAGGTTTGGAGTACAATGAGCAGTTCTTC. The V and J genes are TRBV9 and TRBJ2-1; D uncertain. CDR1 is SGDLS, CDR2 YYNGEE, per germline. V lost 0 bases, J lost 4 bases, and 8 bases lay in between. This CDR3 comprises 14 residues.

Only a few counts were recorded for this clone. The chain couples TRBV29-1 to TRBJ2-7; 8 bases are shared with TRBD1. The CDR3 totals 15 residues. V shed 4 bases, J shed 0 bases, and the junction held 8 bases outside the gene matches. Germline V gives CDR1 SQVTM, CDR2 ANQGSEA. The CDR3 is CSVGGGRGLSYEQYF. The CDR3 bases are TGCAGCGTTGGAGGGGGCAGGGGGCTCTCCTACGAGCAGTACTTC.

This chain joins TRBV7-6 and TRBJ1-1; D possibly corresponds to TRBD1 (5 bases). Trimming took 1 base from V and 5 from J, leaving 14 bases between them. Per germline, CDR1 SGHVS and CDR2 FNYEAQ. The CDR3 loop spans 15 amino acids. The DNA of the CDR3 is TGTGCCAGCAGCTTAGGACAGTTGCAAGGTACTGAAGCTTTCTTT. Translating gives CASSLGQLQGTEAFF.

This clone appeared a few times. The chain links TRBV30 to TRBJ1-6, with 7 bases fitting TRBD1. V gave up 4 bases and J gave up 7 bases; unmatched junction bases: 4. Germline V gene data show CDR1 as GTSNPN and CDR2 as SVGIG (reference sequence). The CDR3 spans 13 residues. In nucleotides, the CDR3 is TGTGCCTGGATAGGACAGGCAAATTCACCCCTCCACTTT. Protein product: CAWIGQANSPLHF.

This clone was counted a few times. The gene calls are TRBV5-6 and TRBJ1-3; D ambiguous. The length of the CDR3 is 12 residues. Germline CDR1 and CDR2: SGHDT and YYEEEE. The V end was cut by 1 base, the J end by 9 bases, with 8 bases between. CDR3 DNA sequence: TGTGCCAGCAGCTTGCCAGAGGGCACCATATATTTT. Protein: CASSLPEGTIYF.

A remark on this clone: The junction does not match germline at one end; this may be a read error. The genes are TRBV7-6 and TRBJ2-7; TRBD2 agrees at 7 bases. CDR3 length equals 15 residues. Germline V CDR1 and CDR2: SGHVS, FNYEAQ. DNA of the CDR3: TGTGCCAGCAGCTTAGCTGCGGGAGTGGTCTACGGGCAGTACTTC. Translation: CASSLAAGVVYGQYF.

In this sample, this clone turned up a few times. The chain couples TRBV7-9 to TRBJ2-5; 9 bases align to TRBD2. The CDR3 extends over 19 amino acids. Germline lookup yields CDR1 SEHNR and CDR2 FQNEAQ (reference sequence). V gave up 4 bases and J gave up 1 base; unmatched junction bases: 16. DNA of the CDR3: TGTGCCAGCAGCTGGGTGATAGCGGGAGAGGGGGGATTCCAAGAGACCCAGTACTTC. This translates into CASSWVIAGEGGFQETQYF. Full variable domain (remainder filled in from reference TRBV7-9 and TRBJ2-5): DTGVSQNPRHKITKRGQNVTFRCDPISEHNRLYWYRQTLGQGPEFLTYFQNEAQLEKSRLLSDRFSAERPKGSFSTLEIQRTEQGDSAMYLCASSWVIAGEGGFQETQYFGPGTRLLVL.

This chain links TRBV4-1 with TRBJ2-3; TRBD2 aligns across 15 bases. This CDR3 is 17 amino acids long. V lost 3 bases, J lost 7 bases, and 8 bases stayed unmatched. Germline lookup yields CDR1 MGHRA and CDR2 YSYEKL. The CDR3, as DNA: TGCGCCAGCAGCCAGGGACTAGCGGGAGGCCCCTTTTATACGCAGTATTTT. Protein sequence: CASSQGLAGGPFYTQYF.

This sequence joins TRBV6-5 and TRBJ1-2; 9 bases align to TRBD1. The CDR3 loop spans 12 amino acids. The germline gives CDR1 MNHEY, CDR2 SVGAGI. The ends lost 5 bases at V and 8 bases at J; junction bases unmatched: 3. DNA of the CDR3: TGTGCCAGCAGTAGCACAGGGGGCGGCTACACCTTC. Amino acids: CASSSTGGGYTF.

About this clone: Its ends do not fully match the called genes, so a read error is possible. J is TRBJ2-1 and V is TRBV7-9, with TRBD1 matching 7 bases. This CDR3 has 12 residues. Germline V gives CDR1 SEHNR, CDR2 FQNEAQ (reference sequence). The CDR3 protein is CSSSLAGTVQFF. The CDR3 DNA reads TGTTCCAGCAGCTTAGCCGGGACAGTGCAGTTCTTC.

The chain recombines TRBV19 with TRBJ1-2; 7 positions agree with TRBD1. This CDR3 contains 14 residues. J was trimmed by 8 bases and V by 10 bases; bases with no gene match: 16. Germline V CDR1 and CDR2: LNHDA, SQIVND (reference sequence). The CDR3 DNA reads as TGTGCCACTAGACAGGGTCCCTCTTCTAGAGGCTACACCTTC. Translated: CATRQGPSSRGYTF.

The CDR3 bases are TGTGCCAGCGGGGCCCTCCTAGGCTCCTACGAGCAGTACTTC. This codes for CASGALLGSYEQYF. The chain carries TRBV28 and TRBJ2-7; TRBD1 might be the D (5 bases). Per the germline V gene, CDR1 is MDHEN and CDR2 is SYDVKM. Trimming stripped 8 bases from V and 0 bases from J, with 14 bases between. The CDR3 has 14 residues.

The chain has TRBV6-5 and TRBJ1-5; D is unclear. The CDR3 has 15 amino acids. Trimming pared 5 bases from V and 0 bases from J, leaving 11 bases between. The germline CDR1 and CDR2 sequences are MNHEY and SVGAGI. The CDR3: CASSPRRLSNQPQHF. In nucleotides, the CDR3 is TGTGCCAGCAGTCCCAGGAGGCTTAGCAATCAGCCCCAGCATTTT.